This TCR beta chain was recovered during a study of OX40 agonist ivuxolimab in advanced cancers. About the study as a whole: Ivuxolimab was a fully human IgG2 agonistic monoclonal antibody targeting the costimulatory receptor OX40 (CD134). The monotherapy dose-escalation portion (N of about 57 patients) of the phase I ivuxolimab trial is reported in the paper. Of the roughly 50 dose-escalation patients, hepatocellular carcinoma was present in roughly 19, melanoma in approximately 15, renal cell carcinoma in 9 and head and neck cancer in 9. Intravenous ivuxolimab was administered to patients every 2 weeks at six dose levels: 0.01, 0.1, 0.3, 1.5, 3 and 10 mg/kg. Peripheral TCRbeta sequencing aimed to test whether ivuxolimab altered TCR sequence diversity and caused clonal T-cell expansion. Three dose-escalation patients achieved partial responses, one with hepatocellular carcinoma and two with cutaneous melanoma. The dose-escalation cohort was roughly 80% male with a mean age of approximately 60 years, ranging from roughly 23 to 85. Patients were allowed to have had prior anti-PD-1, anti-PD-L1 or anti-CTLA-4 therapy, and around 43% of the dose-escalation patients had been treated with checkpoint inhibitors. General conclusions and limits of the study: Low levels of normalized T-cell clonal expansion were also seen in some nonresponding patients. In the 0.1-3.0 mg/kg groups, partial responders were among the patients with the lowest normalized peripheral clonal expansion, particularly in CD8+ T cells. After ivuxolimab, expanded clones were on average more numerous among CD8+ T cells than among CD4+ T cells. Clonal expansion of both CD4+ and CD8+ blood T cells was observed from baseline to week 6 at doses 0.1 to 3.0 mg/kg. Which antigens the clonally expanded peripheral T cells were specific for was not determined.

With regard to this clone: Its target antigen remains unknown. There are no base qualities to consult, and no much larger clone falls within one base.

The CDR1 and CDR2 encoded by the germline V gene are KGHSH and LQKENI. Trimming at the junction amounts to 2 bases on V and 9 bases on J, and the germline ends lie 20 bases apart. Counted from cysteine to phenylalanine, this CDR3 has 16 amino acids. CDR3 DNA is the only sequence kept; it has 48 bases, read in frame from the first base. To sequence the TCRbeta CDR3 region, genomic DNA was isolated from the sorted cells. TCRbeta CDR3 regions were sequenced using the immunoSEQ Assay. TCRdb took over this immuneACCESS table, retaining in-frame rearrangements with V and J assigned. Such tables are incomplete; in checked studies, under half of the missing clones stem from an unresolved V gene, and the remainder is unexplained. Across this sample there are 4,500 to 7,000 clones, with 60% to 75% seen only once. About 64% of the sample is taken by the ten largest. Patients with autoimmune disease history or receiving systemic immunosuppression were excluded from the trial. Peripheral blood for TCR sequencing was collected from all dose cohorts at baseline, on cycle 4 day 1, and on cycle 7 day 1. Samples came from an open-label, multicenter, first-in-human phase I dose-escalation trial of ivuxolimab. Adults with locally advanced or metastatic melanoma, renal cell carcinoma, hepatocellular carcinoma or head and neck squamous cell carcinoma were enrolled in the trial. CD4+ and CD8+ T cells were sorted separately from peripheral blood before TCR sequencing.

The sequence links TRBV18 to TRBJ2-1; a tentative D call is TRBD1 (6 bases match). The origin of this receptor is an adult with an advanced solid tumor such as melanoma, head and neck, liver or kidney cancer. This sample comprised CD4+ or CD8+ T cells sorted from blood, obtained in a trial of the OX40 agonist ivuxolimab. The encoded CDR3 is CASSPDWDKLQGEQFF. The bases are TGTGCCAGCTCACCAGATTGGGACAAACTCCAGGGTGAGCAGTTCTTC. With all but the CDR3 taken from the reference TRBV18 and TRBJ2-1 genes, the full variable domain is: NAGVMQNPRHLVRRRGQEARLRCSPMKGHSHVYWYRQLPEEGLKFMVYLQKENIIDESGMPKERFSAEFPKEGPSILRIQQVVRGDSAAYFCASSPDWDKLQGEQFFGPGTRLTVL.